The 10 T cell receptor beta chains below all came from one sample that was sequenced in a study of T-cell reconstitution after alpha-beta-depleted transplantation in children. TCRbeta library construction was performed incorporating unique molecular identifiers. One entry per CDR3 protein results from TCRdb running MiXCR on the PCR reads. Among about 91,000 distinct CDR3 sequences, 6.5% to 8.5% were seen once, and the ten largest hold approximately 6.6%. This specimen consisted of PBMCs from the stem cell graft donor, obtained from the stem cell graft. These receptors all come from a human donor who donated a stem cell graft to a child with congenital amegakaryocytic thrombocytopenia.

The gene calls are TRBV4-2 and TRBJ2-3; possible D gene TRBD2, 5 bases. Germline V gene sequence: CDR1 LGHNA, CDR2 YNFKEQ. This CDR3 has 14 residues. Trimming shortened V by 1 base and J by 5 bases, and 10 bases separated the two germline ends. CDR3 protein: CASSQGLGEDTQYF. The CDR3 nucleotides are TGTGCCAGCAGCCAAGGCCTCGGGGAAGATACGCAGTATTTT.

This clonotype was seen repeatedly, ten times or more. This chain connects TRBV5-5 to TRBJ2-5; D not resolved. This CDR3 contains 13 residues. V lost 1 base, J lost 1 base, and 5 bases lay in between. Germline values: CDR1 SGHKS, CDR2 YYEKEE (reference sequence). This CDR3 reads CASSLQLQETQYF. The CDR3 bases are TGTGCCAGCAGCTTGCAGCTCCAAGAGACCCAGTACTTC.

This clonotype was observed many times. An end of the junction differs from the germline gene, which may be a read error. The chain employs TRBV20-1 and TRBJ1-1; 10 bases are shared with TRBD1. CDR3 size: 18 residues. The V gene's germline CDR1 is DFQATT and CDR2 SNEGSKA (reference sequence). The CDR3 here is CSAITGTGALKMKTEAFF. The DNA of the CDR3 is TGCAGTGCTATAACCGGGACAGGGGCTTTAAAGATGAAAACTGAAGCTTTCTTT.

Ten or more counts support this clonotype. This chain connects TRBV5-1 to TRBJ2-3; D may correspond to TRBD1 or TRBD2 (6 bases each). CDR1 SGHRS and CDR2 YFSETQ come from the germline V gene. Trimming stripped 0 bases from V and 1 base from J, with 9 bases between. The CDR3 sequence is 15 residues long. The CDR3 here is CASSLDRGRTDTQYF. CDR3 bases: TGCGCCAGCAGCTTGGACCGGGGGCGCACAGATACGCAGTATTTT.

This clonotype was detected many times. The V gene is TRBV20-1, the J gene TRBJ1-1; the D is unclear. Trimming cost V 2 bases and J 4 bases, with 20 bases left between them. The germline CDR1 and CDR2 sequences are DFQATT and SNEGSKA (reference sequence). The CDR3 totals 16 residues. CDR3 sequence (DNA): TGCAGTGCTAGAATTTTTTACGGGCGGCGAACCACTGAAGCTTTCTTT. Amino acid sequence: CSARIFYGRRTTEAFF.

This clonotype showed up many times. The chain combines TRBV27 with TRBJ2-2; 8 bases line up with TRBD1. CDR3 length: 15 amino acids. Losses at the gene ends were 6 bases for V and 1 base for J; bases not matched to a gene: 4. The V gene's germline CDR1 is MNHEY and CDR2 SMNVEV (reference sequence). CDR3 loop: CASRTGARNTGELFF. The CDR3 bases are TGTGCCAGCAGGACAGGGGCTCGGAACACCGGGGAGCTGTTTTTT.

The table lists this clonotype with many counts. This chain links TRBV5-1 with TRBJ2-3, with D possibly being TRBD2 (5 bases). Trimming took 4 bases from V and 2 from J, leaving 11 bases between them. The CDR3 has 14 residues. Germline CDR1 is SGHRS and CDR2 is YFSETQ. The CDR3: CASSPVRVTDTQYF. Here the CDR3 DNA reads TGCGCCAGCAGCCCGGTGCGGGTCACAGATACGCAGTATTTT. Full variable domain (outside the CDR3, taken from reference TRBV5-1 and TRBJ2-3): KAGVTQTPRYLIKTRGQQVTLSCSPISGHRSVSWYQQTPGQGLQFLFEYFSETQRNKGNFPGRFSGRQFSNSRSEMNVSTLELGDSALYLCASSPVRVTDTQYFGPGTRLTVL.

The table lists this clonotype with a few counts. The CDR3 loop is CSARDSLGNYGYTF. The CDR3 region has the DNA TGCAGTGCTAGAGACAGCCTGGGAAACTATGGCTACACCTTC. The chain has TRBV20-1 and TRBJ1-2; D remains unclear. V gave up 0 bases and J gave up 2 bases, with 10 bases separating them. Germline V lookup: CDR1 DFQATT, CDR2 SNEGSKA (reference sequence). The CDR3 totals 14 residues.

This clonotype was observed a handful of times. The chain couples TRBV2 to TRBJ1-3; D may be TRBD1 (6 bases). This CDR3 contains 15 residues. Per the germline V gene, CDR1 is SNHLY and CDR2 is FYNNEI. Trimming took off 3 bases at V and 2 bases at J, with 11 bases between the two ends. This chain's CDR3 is CASSDRGQPGNTIYF. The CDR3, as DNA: TGTGCCAGCAGTGACCGTGGACAGCCTGGAAACACCATATATTTT.

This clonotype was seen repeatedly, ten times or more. The CDR3 coding sequence is TGTGCCACCAGCAGGGGAGCAGATACGCAGTATTTT. Its protein is CATSRGADTQYF. The chain is built from TRBV15 and TRBJ2-3; weak D call: TRBD2 (5 bases). The V gene lost 3 bases and the J gene lost 4 bases, with 5 bases spanning the gap. Germline V gene data show CDR1 as LNHNV and CDR2 as YYDKDF (reference sequence). The CDR3 has 12 amino acids.